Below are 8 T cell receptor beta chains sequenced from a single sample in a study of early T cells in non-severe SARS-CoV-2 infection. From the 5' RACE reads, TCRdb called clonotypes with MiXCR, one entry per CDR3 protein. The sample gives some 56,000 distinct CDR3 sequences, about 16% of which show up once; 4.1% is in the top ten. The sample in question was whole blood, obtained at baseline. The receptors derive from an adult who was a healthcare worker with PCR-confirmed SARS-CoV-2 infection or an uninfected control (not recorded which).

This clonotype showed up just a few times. The CDR3 sequence: CASSLTGPEGEQYF. DNA for the CDR3: TGTGCCAGCAGTTTAACAGGGCCGGAGGGCGAGCAGTACTTC. This chain connects TRBV12-3 or TRBV12-4 to TRBJ2-7, with D perhaps being TRBD1 or TRBD2 (6 bases each). The V gene lost 2 bases and the J gene lost 6 bases, with 14 bases spanning the gap. This CDR3 region has 14 residues.

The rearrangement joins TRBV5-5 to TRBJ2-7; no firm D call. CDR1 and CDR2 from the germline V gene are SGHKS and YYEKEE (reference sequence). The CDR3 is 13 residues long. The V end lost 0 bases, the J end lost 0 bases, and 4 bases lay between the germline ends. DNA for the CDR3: TGTGCCAGCAGCTTGGTTGACTCCTACGAGCAGTACTTC. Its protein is CASSLVDSYEQYF.

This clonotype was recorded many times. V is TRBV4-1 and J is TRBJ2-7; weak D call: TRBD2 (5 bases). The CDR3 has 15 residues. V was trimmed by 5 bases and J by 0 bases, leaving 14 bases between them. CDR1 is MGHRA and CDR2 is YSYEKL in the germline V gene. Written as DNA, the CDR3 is TGCGCCAGCAGCGGCGATACTAGGAACTCCTACGAGCAGTACTTC. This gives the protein CASSGDTRNSYEQYF.

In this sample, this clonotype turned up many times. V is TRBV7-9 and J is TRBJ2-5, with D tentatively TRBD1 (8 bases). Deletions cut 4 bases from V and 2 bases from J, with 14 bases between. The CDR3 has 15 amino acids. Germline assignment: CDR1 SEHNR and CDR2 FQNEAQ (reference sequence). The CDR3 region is CASSSTGGGQETQYF. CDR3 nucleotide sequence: TGTGCCAGCAGCTCTACAGGGGGAGGGCAAGAGACCCAGTACTTC. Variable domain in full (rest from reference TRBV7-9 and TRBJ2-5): DTGVSQNPRHKITKRGQNVTFRCDPISEHNRLYWYRQTLGQGPEFLTYFQNEAQLEKSRLLSDRFSAERPKGSFSTLEIQRTEQGDSAMYLCASSSTGGGQETQYFGPGTRLLVL.

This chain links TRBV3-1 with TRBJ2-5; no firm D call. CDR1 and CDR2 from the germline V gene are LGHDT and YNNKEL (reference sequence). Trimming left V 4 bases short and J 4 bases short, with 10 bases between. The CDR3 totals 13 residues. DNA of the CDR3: TGTGCCAGCAGCCTTCCAGAGCGAGAGACCCAGTACTTC. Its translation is CASSLPERETQYF.

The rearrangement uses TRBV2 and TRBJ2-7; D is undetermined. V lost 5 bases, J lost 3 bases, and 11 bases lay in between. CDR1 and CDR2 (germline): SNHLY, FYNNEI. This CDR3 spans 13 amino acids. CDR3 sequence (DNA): TGTGCCAGCAGTATCCGGGTTGACTACGAGCAGTACTTC. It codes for CASSIRVDYEQYF.

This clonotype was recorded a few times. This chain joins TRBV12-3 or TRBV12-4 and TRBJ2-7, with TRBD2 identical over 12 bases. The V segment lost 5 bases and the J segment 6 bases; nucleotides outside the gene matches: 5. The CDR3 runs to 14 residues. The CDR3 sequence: CASSTRTSGIEQYF. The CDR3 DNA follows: TGTGCCAGCAGTACCCGGACTAGCGGGATCGAGCAGTACTTC.

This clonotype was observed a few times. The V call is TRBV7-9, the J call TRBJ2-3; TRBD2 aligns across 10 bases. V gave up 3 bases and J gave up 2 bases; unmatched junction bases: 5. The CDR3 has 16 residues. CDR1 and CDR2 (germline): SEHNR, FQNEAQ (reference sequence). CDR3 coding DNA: TGTGCCAGCAGCTTCCGGACTAGCGGACTCACAGATACGCAGTATTTT. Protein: CASSFRTSGLTDTQYF.